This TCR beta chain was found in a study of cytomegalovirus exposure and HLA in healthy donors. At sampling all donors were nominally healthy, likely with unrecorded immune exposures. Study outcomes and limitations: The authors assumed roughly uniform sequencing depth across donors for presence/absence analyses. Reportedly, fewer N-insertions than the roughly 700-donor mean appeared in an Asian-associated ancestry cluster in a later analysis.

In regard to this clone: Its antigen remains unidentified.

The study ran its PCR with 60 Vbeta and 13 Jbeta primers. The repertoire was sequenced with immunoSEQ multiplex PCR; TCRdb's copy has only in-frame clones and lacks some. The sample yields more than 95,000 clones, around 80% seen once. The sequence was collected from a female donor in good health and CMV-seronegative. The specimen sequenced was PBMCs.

CDR3: CASGLRQGRNTIYF. CDR3 nucleotides: TGTGCTAGTGGTTTGCGACAGGGCAGGAACACCATATATTTT. This chain links TRBV12-5 with TRBJ1-3, with 7 nucleotides matching TRBD1. The germline V gene has CDR1 LGHNT and CDR2 FRNRAP. The junction had 5 bases not matched to a gene; V was cut back by 2 bases and J by 7 bases. The CDR3 spans 14 residues. Using reference TRBV12-5 and TRBJ1-3 for the parts outside the CDR3, the full variable domain is DARVTQTPRHKVTEMGQEVTMRCQPILGHNTVFWYRQTMMQGLELLAYFRNRAPLDDSGMPKDRFSAEMPDATLATLKIQPSEPRDSAVYFCASGLRQGRNTIYFGEGSWLTVV.